This T cell receptor beta chain was found in a study of T-cell memory formation after mild COVID-19. Study as a whole: TCR clusters were mostly confined to one donor each. General study results and limits: Contracting clones from day 15 to 85 showed balanced CD4/CD8; later expanders favored CD4+.

The V end lost 4 bases, the J end lost 3 bases, and 13 bases lay between the germline ends. The length of the CDR3 is 14 residues. Looked up from germline, CDR1 is LNHDA and CDR2 is SQIVND (reference sequence). Points on this clonotype: Its antigen is currently unknown.

Constant-segment primers served in 5'RACE that generated TCR alpha and TCR beta cDNA libraries bearing sample barcodes and UMIs. TCRdb used MiXCR to reprocess the 5' RACE reads, holding one entry per CDR3 protein. The repertoire holds hundreds of thousands of distinct CDR3 sequences, with less than 25% as singletons. The chain employs TRBV19 and TRBJ2-7; tentatively, D is TRBD1 (5 bases). The TCR was taken from an adult woman who had mild COVID-19 (a few samples of this study predate the infection). Cell type and time point are not known. What was sequenced was PBMCs or a T cell subset sorted from them (not recorded which). The CDR3 protein is CASSNGHGYYEQYF. CDR3 sequence (DNA): TGTGCCAGTAGTAATGGACACGGTTACTACGAGCAGTACTTC.